The 14 T cell receptor beta chains in this list originate from one sample, sequenced in a study of tumor-infiltrating lymphocytes in primary liver carcinoma. Co-extraction yielded RNA and DNA from around 20-30 mg of unsorted bulk tissue. Using a constant-region primer together with ProtoScript II reverse transcriptase, TCR beta cDNA was made from about 500 ng of total RNA. ARM-PCR, slightly modified, supplied the TCR beta libraries through three nested multiplex PCR rounds. Use of TRBV1-TRBV30 forward primers with a C-beta reverse primer characterized the first two PCR rounds, which lasted approximately 11 cycles each. TCRdb itself ran the multiplex PCR reads through MiXCR, one entry per CDR3 protein. The sample lists about 120,000 distinct CDR3 sequences, nearly 70% occurring once. Sequenced: tumor-adjacent normal liver tissue. These receptors all come from a woman between 55 and 75 years old with primary liver carcinoma and hepatitis B virus infection.

This clonotype appeared many times. CDR3 bases: TGTGCCAGCAGCTTAGGGGACCGGGCTGGCTACACCTTC. It translates to CASSLGDRAGYTF. The V and J genes are TRBV7-9 and TRBJ1-2, with D possibly TRBD1 on 5 matching bases. The V end lost 1 base, the J end lost 7 bases, and 10 bases lay between the germline ends. Germline-derived CDR1 and CDR2 are SEHNR and FQNEAQ (reference sequence). The CDR3 runs 13 residues.

The chain links TRBV19 to TRBJ2-1; possibly TRBD1 for D (5 bases). Germline V gene data show CDR1 as LNHDA and CDR2 as SQIVND (reference sequence). The ends were cut back, 5 bases at V and 8 bases at J, with 7 bases in the middle. The CDR3 sequence is 11 residues long. CDR3 sequence (DNA): TGTGCCAGTAGTGTGACAGATGAGCAGTTCTTC. Its translation: CASSVTDEQFF. The full variable domain, in which reference TRBV19 and TRBJ2-1 provide the parts outside the CDR3, is DGGITQSPKYLFRKEGQNVTLSCEQNLNHDAMYWYRQDPGQGLRLIYYSQIVNDFQKGDIAEGYSVSREKKESFPLTVTSAQKNPTAFYLCASSVTDEQFFGPGTRLTVL.

Worth noting for this clonotype: The CDR3 does not close with the conserved phenylalanine or tryptophan, likely indicating a read error. The gene calls are TRBV29-1 and TRBJ1-1; D unclear. This CDR3 has 13 residues. Germline loops: CDR1 SQVTM, CDR2 ANQGSEA. CDR3 sequence reads: CCVEDRGGTEAFS. CDR3 coding DNA: TGCTGCGTTGAAGATCGAGGAGGAACTGAAGCTTTCTCT.

This clonotype has only a few counts. Since a much larger clone is just one base distant, this may be a read error. The chain recombines TRBV5-4 with TRBJ2-3; 14 nucleotides align to TRBD2. CDR3 length equals 18 residues. Germline CDR1 is SGHNT and CDR2 is YYREEE (reference sequence). J was trimmed by 0 bases and V by 7 bases; bases with no gene match: 10. This chain's CDR3 is CASGDGTSGRKSTDTQYF. The CDR3 DNA is TGTGCCAGCGGAGATGGGACTAGCGGGAGAAAGAGCACAGATACGCAGTATTTT.

In its sample, this clonotype was seen once. The CDR3 sequence is CASSLVGGYNEQYF. The CDR3 DNA follows: TGCGCCAGCAGCTTGGTAGGCGGCTACAACGAGCAGTACTTC. This chain connects TRBV5-1 to TRBJ2-7; D ambiguous. From germline, CDR1 is SGHRS and CDR2 YFSETQ. CDR3 length equals 14 residues. The V gene lost 0 bases and the J gene lost 5 bases, with 12 bases spanning the gap.

For this clonotype: The junction differs from germline at one of its ends, possibly a read error. V usage is TRBV5-8 and J usage is TRBJ2-7, with D tentatively TRBD2 (5 bases). The CDR3 is 14 residues long. The germline V gene encodes CDR1 SGHTS and CDR2 YDEGEE. The CDR3 coding sequence is TGTGCAAGCAGCTCCCGGACTCAAACCTACGAGCACTACTTC. Translating gives CASSSRTQTYEHYF.

This clonotype was seen just once. This chain connects TRBV5-1 to TRBJ2-4; D is perhaps TRBD2 (5 bases). In germline, CDR1 is SGHRS, CDR2 YFSETQ. Trimming took 7 bases from V and 6 from J, leaving 11 bases between them. This CDR3 contains 12 residues. Here the CDR3 DNA reads TGCGCCAGCGGCCCCGAGGGAAACATTCAGTACTTC. As protein: CASGPEGNIQYF.

V gene TRBV11-2 combines with J gene TRBJ2-4; 9 nucleotides agree with TRBD2. Trimming cost V 6 bases and J 8 bases; bases outside gene matches: 14. Germline loops: CDR1 SGHAT, CDR2 FQNNGV. The CDR3 is 16 residues long. As DNA, the CDR3 is TGTGCCAGCAGTTTATGGCGGGAGGGCCGAAATCACATTCAGTACTTC. This sequence encodes CASSLWREGRNHIQYF.

In this sample, this clonotype turned up a few times. An end of the junction differs from the germline gene, which may be a read error. The V gene is TRBV5-1, the J gene TRBJ1-1; TRBD1 matches 9 bases. Germline V gene lookup returns CDR1 SGHRS and CDR2 YFSETQ. The CDR3 is made up of 14 amino acids. CDR3 amino acids: CASILGQGYTEAFF. The CDR3 DNA is TGTGCCAGCATCTTGGGACAGGGATACACTGAAGCTTTCTTT.

As to this clonotype: An end of the junction differs from the germline gene, which may be a read error. This chain's CDR3 is CASNPGLEEYF. In nucleotides, the CDR3 is TGTGCCAGCAACCCCGGGCTCGAGGAGTACTTC. The rearrangement joins TRBV12-3 or TRBV12-4 to TRBJ2-7, with D uncertain. CDR3 length equals 11 residues.

As regards this clonotype: Its ends do not fully match the called genes, so a read error is possible. The V gene is TRBV14, the J gene TRBJ2-5, with TRBD2 identical over 10 bases. CDR3 length: 16 residues. Germline values: CDR1 SGHDN, CDR2 FVKESK. The CDR3 protein is CPSSPRAGGNQETQYF. The CDR3 nucleotides read TGTCCCAGCAGCCCGCGAGCGGGAGGGAACCAAGAGACCCAGTACTTC.

This chain links TRBV4-1 with TRBJ2-5; 9 positions agree with TRBD2. There are 19 residues in the CDR3. CDR1 and CDR2 from the germline V gene are MGHRA and YSYEKL. In nucleotides, the CDR3 is TGCGCTAGCGGCCAAGTTGGCGGGAGGGCTCGCCGGGTTGAAGAGACCCAGTACTTC. Its translation is CASGQVGGRARRVEETQYF.

Comments on this clonotype: Since a much larger clone is just one base distant, this may be a read error. The V gene is TRBV7-8, the J gene TRBJ2-1, with TRBD2 identical over 10 bases. V lost 1 base and J lost 6; bases outside the gene matches: 6. The germline gives CDR1 SGHVS, CDR2 FQNEAQ. The CDR3 length is 16 residues. CDR3 bases: TGTGCCAGCAGCTTAGTCTTACTAGCGGGGCCCAATGAGCAGTTCTTC. Encoded protein: CASSLVLLAGPNEQFF.

Remarks on this clonotype: Germline is not matched at one junction end, which may reflect a read error. V and J are TRBV11-2 and TRBJ2-5, with D possibly being TRBD2 (6 bases). Germline V lookup: CDR1 SGHAT, CDR2 FQNNGV. The CDR3 contains 14 residues. The CDR3 is CAISGRGLQETQYF. CDR3 bases: TGTGCCATCAGTGGGCGGGGCCTACAAGAGACGCAGTACTTC.